A selection of T cell receptor beta chains follows, all from one sample in a study of blood T cells in healthy people across ages. TCRdb re-called the 5' RACE reads through MiXCR, storing one row per CDR3 protein. The sample includes 650,000 to 1,000,000 distinct CDR3 sequences, about 46% of them seen just once. Sequencing was carried out using blood. The receptor set was obtained from a man aged 80 or over in good health. Both conserved end residues are part of each CDR3. The D gene is left open where the match is weak. The size of a clone is reported for some rows only, either as once, few or many, or as a class for expanded clones.

j_call: TRBJ2-2; v_call: TRBV6-6; d_call: NA; clone_size: few; cdr3_aa: CASSSGRPGTGELFF; cdr3_nt: TGTGCCAGCAGTTCAGGACGACCGGGCACCGGGGAGCTGTTTTTT
j_call: TRBJ1-1; v_call: TRBV5-1; d_call: TRBD1; clone_size: NA; cdr3_aa: CASSREGGRGWTEAFF; cdr3_nt: TGCGCCAGCAGTAGGGAAGGGGGCCGAGGATGGACTGAAGCTTTCTTT
j_call: TRBJ1-1; v_call: TRBV27; d_call: NA; clone_size: NA; cdr3_aa: CASSSGQLRNTEAFF; cdr3_nt: TGTGCCAGCAGTAGTGGACAGCTTAGAAACACTGAAGCTTTCTTT
j_call: TRBJ2-5; v_call: TRBV15; d_call: NA; clone_size: NA; cdr3_aa: CATSRGLNEQYF; cdr3_nt: TGTGCCACCAGCAGAGGTCTTAATGAGCAGTACTTC
j_call: TRBJ1-5; v_call: TRBV4-1; d_call: NA; clone_size: NA; cdr3_aa: CASSQGRGFQPQHF; cdr3_nt: TGCGCCAGCAGCCAAGGGCGGGGGTTTCAGCCCCAGCATTTT
j_call: TRBJ2-5; v_call: TRBV5-1; d_call: TRBD2; clone_size: NA; cdr3_aa: CASSLGWGGPAQETQYF; cdr3_nt: TGCGCCAGCAGCTTGGGTTGGGGAGGGCCCGCCCAAGAGACCCAGTACTTC
j_call: TRBJ2-2; v_call: TRBV20-1; d_call: TRBD1; clone_size: NA; cdr3_aa: CSARDQGQGPGELFF; cdr3_nt: TGCAGTGCTAGAGATCAGGGACAGGGGCCCGGGGAGCTGTTTTTT
j_call: TRBJ2-3; v_call: TRBV29-1; d_call: TRBD2; clone_size: NA; cdr3_aa: CSVSSAGGGTDTQYF; cdr3_nt: TGCAGCGTTTCTAGCGCGGGAGGTGGGACAGATACGCAGTATTTT
j_call: TRBJ2-7; v_call: TRBV20-1; d_call: NA; clone_size: NA; cdr3_aa: CSAQGGEEPYNEQYF; cdr3_nt: TGCAGTGCACAAGGGGGGGAGGAACCCTACAATGAGCAGTACTTC
j_call: TRBJ2-7; v_call: TRBV29-1; d_call: NA; clone_size: NA; cdr3_aa: CSALKTRAEHEQYF; cdr3_nt: TGCAGCGCCTTGAAGACCAGGGCAGAACACGAGCAGTACTTC
j_call: TRBJ2-7; v_call: TRBV10-3; d_call: NA; clone_size: NA; cdr3_aa: CATTDNANEQYF; cdr3_nt: TGTGCCACCACCGACAACGCCAATGAGCAGTACTTC
j_call: TRBJ2-5; v_call: TRBV28; d_call: TRBD2; clone_size: few; cdr3_aa: CASSKLAGVGRETQYF; cdr3_nt: TGTGCCAGCAGTAAACTAGCGGGAGTTGGTAGAGAGACCCAGTACTTC
j_call: TRBJ1-2; v_call: TRBV6-4; d_call: TRBD1; clone_size: NA; cdr3_aa: CASSPEAGTGSGYTF; cdr3_nt: TGTGCCAGCAGTCCTGAGGCCGGGACAGGTTCTGGCTACACCTTC
j_call: TRBJ1-5; v_call: TRBV30; d_call: TRBD1; clone_size: NA; cdr3_aa: CAWSPGTGGDQPQHF; cdr3_nt: TGTGCCTGGAGTCCAGGGACAGGAGGGGATCAGCCCCAGCATTTT
j_call: TRBJ2-1; v_call: TRBV15; d_call: NA; clone_size: few; cdr3_aa: CATSRDWGGLDSYNEQFF; cdr3_nt: TGTGCCACCAGCAGAGATTGGGGCGGGCTAGACTCCTACAATGAGCAGTTCTTC
j_call: TRBJ2-1; v_call: TRBV6-5; d_call: TRBD2; clone_size: NA; cdr3_aa: CASRKGLAGSPEQFF; cdr3_nt: TGTGCCAGCAGAAAAGGACTAGCGGGGTCCCCCGAGCAGTTCTTC
j_call: TRBJ2-1; v_call: TRBV7-2; d_call: TRBD1; clone_size: many; cdr3_aa: CASSLMERQGREQFF; cdr3_nt: TGTGCCAGCAGCTTAATGGAGAGACAGGGTAGAGAGCAGTTCTTC
j_call: TRBJ2-5; v_call: TRBV4-2; d_call: NA; clone_size: NA; cdr3_aa: CASSQRNSYEKYF; cdr3_nt: TGTGCCAGCAGCCAACGTAATTCCTACGAGAAGTACTTC
j_call: TRBJ2-1; v_call: TRBV7-8; d_call: TRBD2; clone_size: many; cdr3_aa: CASSLKLAGIYNEQFF; cdr3_nt: TGTGCCAGCAGCTTGAAACTAGCGGGTATTTACAATGAGCAGTTCTTC
j_call: TRBJ2-1; v_call: TRBV20-1; d_call: NA; clone_size: NA; cdr3_aa: CSATTSRGYNEQFF; cdr3_nt: TGCAGTGCTACGACTAGCAGGGGTTACAATGAGCAGTTCTTC
j_call: TRBJ2-7; v_call: TRBV29-1; d_call: TRBD2; clone_size: NA; cdr3_aa: CSVGSGGSGTHEQYF; cdr3_nt: TGCAGCGTTGGGTCGGGGGGTAGCGGGACCCACGAGCAGTACTTC
j_call: TRBJ2-1; v_call: TRBV7-3; d_call: NA; clone_size: NA; cdr3_aa: CASSAPGAYNEQFF; cdr3_nt: TGTGCCAGCAGCGCCCCCGGGGCTTACAATGAGCAGTTCTTC
j_call: TRBJ2-5; v_call: TRBV5-1; d_call: NA; clone_size: NA; cdr3_aa: CASRKVQETQYF; cdr3_nt: TGCGCCAGCAGGAAAGTCCAAGAGACCCAGTACTTC
j_call: TRBJ2-2; v_call: TRBV5-1; d_call: TRBD1; clone_size: NA; cdr3_aa: CASSLFRQGNTGELFF; cdr3_nt: TGCGCCAGCAGCTTGTTCCGACAGGGCAACACCGGGGAGCTGTTTTTT
j_call: TRBJ2-7; v_call: TRBV12-3/TRBV12-4; d_call: TRBD1; clone_size: few; cdr3_aa: CASSPPGGSTYEQYF; cdr3_nt: TGTGCCAGCAGCCCCCCAGGGGGCTCAACCTACGAGCAGTACTTC
j_call: TRBJ1-1; v_call: TRBV4-2; d_call: NA; clone_size: NA; cdr3_aa: CASSQDVGNTEAFF; cdr3_nt: TGTGCCAGCAGCCAGGACGTTGGGAACACTGAAGCTTTCTTT
j_call: TRBJ2-7; v_call: TRBV29-1; d_call: NA; clone_size: NA; cdr3_aa: CSAQSGHEQYF; cdr3_nt: TGCAGCGCCCAGTCCGGACACGAGCAGTACTTC
j_call: TRBJ1-4; v_call: TRBV3-1; d_call: NA; clone_size: NA; cdr3_aa: CASSQGLGREEKLFF; cdr3_nt: TGTGCCAGCAGCCAAGGTCTAGGGCGCGAAGAAAAACTGTTTTTT
j_call: TRBJ2-3; v_call: TRBV27; d_call: NA; clone_size: NA; cdr3_aa: CASSPRRMMVADTQYF; cdr3_nt: TGTGCCAGCAGTCCCCGCAGGATGATGGTTGCAGATACGCAGTATTTT
j_call: TRBJ2-3; v_call: TRBV4-2; d_call: NA; clone_size: NA; cdr3_aa: CASSQGLARGDTQYF; cdr3_nt: TGTGCCAGCAGCCAGGGGCTAGCAAGAGGAGATACGCAGTATTTT
j_call: TRBJ2-7; v_call: TRBV28; d_call: TRBD2; clone_size: NA; cdr3_aa: CASSLVGLAGEQYF; cdr3_nt: TGTGCCAGCAGTTTAGTGGGACTAGCAGGCGAGCAGTACTTC
j_call: TRBJ2-7; v_call: TRBV27; d_call: NA; clone_size: few; cdr3_aa: CASSPDGIGSRYEQYF; cdr3_nt: TGTGCCAGCAGTCCCGACGGAATAGGATCACGTTACGAGCAGTACTTC
j_call: TRBJ2-7; v_call: TRBV20-1; d_call: TRBD2; clone_size: many; cdr3_aa: CSALSSGVYEQYF; cdr3_nt: TGCAGTGCGCTCTCTAGCGGGGTCTACGAGCAGTACTTC
j_call: TRBJ2-7; v_call: TRBV29-1; d_call: NA; clone_size: NA; cdr3_aa: CSVEDPQRPYEQYF; cdr3_nt: TGCAGCGTTGAAGATCCCCAGCGCCCCTACGAGCAGTACTTC
j_call: TRBJ2-7; v_call: TRBV15; d_call: NA; clone_size: NA; cdr3_aa: CVTSRVRNSYEQYF; cdr3_nt: TGTGTCACCAGCAGAGTCCGGAATTCCTACGAGCAGTACTTC
j_call: TRBJ2-1; v_call: TRBV6-1; d_call: NA; clone_size: few; cdr3_aa: CASSERGGLYNEQFF; cdr3_nt: TGTGCCAGCAGTGAACGTGGCGGACTCTACAATGAGCAGTTCTTC
j_call: TRBJ2-5; v_call: TRBV21-1; d_call: NA; clone_size: NA; cdr3_aa: CASSKETDGRGLETQYF; cdr3_nt: TGTGCCAGCAGCAAAGAAACGGACGGGCGGGGACTAGAGACCCAGTACTTC
j_call: TRBJ2-2; v_call: TRBV20-1; d_call: TRBD2; clone_size: NA; cdr3_aa: CSAPTSGVHTGELFF; cdr3_nt: TGCAGTGCGCCGACTAGCGGGGTCCACACCGGGGAGCTGTTTTTT
j_call: TRBJ1-1; v_call: TRBV28; d_call: NA; clone_size: NA; cdr3_aa: CASSLDFDKKAFF; cdr3_nt: TGTGCCAGCAGTCTAGACTTCGACAAAAAAGCTTTCTTT
j_call: TRBJ1-5; v_call: TRBV15; d_call: TRBD1; clone_size: once; cdr3_aa: CATSRGWAGGISNQPQHF; cdr3_nt: TGTGCCACCAGCAGAGGGTGGGCAGGGGGGATTAGCAATCAGCCCCAGCATTTT
j_call: TRBJ2-1; v_call: TRBV9; d_call: NA; clone_size: NA; cdr3_aa: CASSGPEQFF; cdr3_nt: TGTGCCAGCAGCGGACCGGAGCAGTTCTTC
j_call: TRBJ2-7; v_call: TRBV5-1; d_call: NA; clone_size: many; cdr3_aa: CASSLTTLGGDTYEQYF; cdr3_nt: TGCGCCAGCAGCTTGACCACCCTAGGGGGAGATACCTACGAGCAGTACTTC
j_call: TRBJ2-5; v_call: TRBV20-1; d_call: NA; clone_size: NA; cdr3_aa: CSASFQGLAQYF; cdr3_nt: TGCAGTGCTAGTTTCCAGGGTCTTGCCCAGTACTTC
j_call: TRBJ2-5; v_call: TRBV28; d_call: NA; clone_size: few; cdr3_aa: CASRLTGYQETQYF; cdr3_nt: TGTGCCAGCAGACTGACAGGATACCAAGAGACCCAGTACTTC
j_call: TRBJ2-4; v_call: TRBV20-1; d_call: NA; clone_size: few; cdr3_aa: CSARPLGPMESQNIQYF; cdr3_nt: TGCAGTGCTAGACCCCTCGGACCGATGGAATCCCAAAACATTCAGTACTTC
j_call: TRBJ2-5; v_call: TRBV6-5; d_call: TRBD2; clone_size: NA; cdr3_aa: CASIFVAGGPSSYSEQYF; cdr3_nt: TGTGCCAGCATTTTTGTAGCGGGAGGGCCTAGTTCCTACAGTGAGCAGTACTTT
j_call: TRBJ2-7; v_call: TRBV7-2; d_call: TRBD1; clone_size: few; cdr3_aa: CASSLVAGQGLSYEQYF; cdr3_nt: TGTGCCAGCAGCTTAGTAGCGGGACAGGGGCTTTCCTACGAGCAGTACTTC
j_call: TRBJ2-3; v_call: TRBV7-2; d_call: NA; clone_size: NA; cdr3_aa: CASSLLGSDTQYF; cdr3_nt: TGTGCCAGCAGTCTATTGGGGTCAGATACGCAGTATTTT
j_call: TRBJ2-5; v_call: TRBV7-2; d_call: TRBD2; clone_size: NA; cdr3_aa: CASSLAAGGDNEQYF; cdr3_nt: TGTGCCAGCAGCTTAGCAGCGGGAGGGGACAATGAGCAGTACTTC
j_call: TRBJ1-4; v_call: TRBV7-9; d_call: TRBD1; clone_size: NA; cdr3_aa: CASSSPTGTGGGEKLFF; cdr3_nt: TGTGCCAGCAGCTCCCCGACCGGGACAGGGGGTGGTGAAAAACTGTTTTTT
j_call: TRBJ2-3; v_call: TRBV25-1; d_call: NA; clone_size: NA; cdr3_aa: CASSDSEEDTQYF; cdr3_nt: TGTGCTAGCAGTGATTCGGAAGAAGATACGCAGTATTTT
j_call: TRBJ1-5; v_call: TRBV24-1; d_call: TRBD1; clone_size: NA; cdr3_aa: CATRDGRQGGDRPQHF; cdr3_nt: TGTGCCACCAGAGACGGCCGACAGGGAGGGGATCGGCCCCAGCATTTT
j_call: TRBJ2-5; v_call: TRBV30; d_call: NA; clone_size: NA; cdr3_aa: CAWSRQGGIVYEQYF; cdr3_nt: TGTGCCTGGAGTAGGCAGGGGGGTATCGTGTATGAGCAGTACTTC
j_call: TRBJ2-1; v_call: TRBV27; d_call: TRBD2; clone_size: few; cdr3_aa: CASSLWGGSSYNEQFF; cdr3_nt: TGTGCCAGCAGTTTATGGGGAGGGAGCTCCTACAATGAGCAGTTCTTC
j_call: TRBJ2-3; v_call: TRBV20-1; d_call: NA; clone_size: many; cdr3_aa: CSARDFSAGISDTQYF; cdr3_nt: TGCAGTGCTAGAGATTTTTCCGCGGGGATTTCAGATACGCAGTATTTT
j_call: TRBJ2-5; v_call: TRBV2; d_call: TRBD1; clone_size: NA; cdr3_aa: CASERDREETQYF; cdr3_nt: TGTGCCAGCGAGCGGGACAGGGAAGAGACCCAGTACTTC